A single sample gave rise to the 5 T cell receptor beta chains below, sequenced in a study of T cells of healthy individuals (dated by TCRdb to 2016 to 2019). The library came from 5' RACE. TCRdb lists the instrument as Illumina MiSeq. TCRdb trimmed public reads at Q25 via fastp, called clones via MiXCR and kept in-frame beta chains. Identical CDR3 proteins give one entry, which carries the most common genes and DNA. This sample comprises tens of thousands of distinct CDR3 sequences, over 12% of them detected only once. Jointly, the top ten make up 15% to 20% of the sample. The receptors originated from a human donor in good health.

The rearrangement uses TRBV6-1 and TRBJ1-2; TRBD1 matches 7 bases. Germline V gene data show CDR1 as MNHNS and CDR2 as SASEGT. There are 12 residues in the CDR3. Trimming took 6 bases from V and 4 from J; bases not matched to a gene: 2. The CDR3 DNA is TGTGCCAGCAGGGGGACAGCCTATGGCTACACCTTC. Amino acids: CASRGTAYGYTF.

In its sample, this clonotype was seen a few times. The chain recombines TRBV24-1 with TRBJ2-5, with D unclear. The CDR3 spans 11 residues. V was cut by 6 bases and J by 5 bases, with 6 bases left in between. Germline CDR1 KGHDR, CDR2 SFDVKD. The CDR3 nucleotides are TGTGCCACCAGTCCGCCTGAGACCCAGTACTTC. It codes for CATSPPETQYF.

Regarding this clonotype: The junction departs from germline at one end; a sequencing error may be responsible. This chain uses TRBV7-2 with TRBJ2-7; 7 bases agree with TRBD1. Germline CDR1 reads SGHTA; CDR2 reads FQGNSA. This CDR3 region has 16 residues. CDR3 nucleotide sequence: TGTGCCAGCAGCCTAGCCCCCGGACAGGCCCGCCGCGAGCAGTACTTC. Amino acid sequence: CASSLAPGQARREQYF. The variable domain in full, completed from reference TRBV7-2 and TRBJ2-7, reads GAGVSQSPSNKVTEKGKDVELRCDPISGHTALYWYRQSLGQGLEFLIYFQGNSAPDKSGLPSDRFSAERTGGSVSTLTIQRTQQEDSAVYLCASSLAPGQARREQYFGPGTRLTVT.

The sample holds a few counts of this clonotype. The chain links TRBV3-1 to TRBJ2-7; D remains ambiguous. Trimming removed 2 bases at V and 6 bases at J, with 11 bases between. This CDR3 spans 13 amino acids. Germline V CDR1 and CDR2: LGHDT, YNNKEL (reference sequence). As DNA, the CDR3 is TGTGCCAGCAGCCAAATTCTGAATTCCGAGCAGTACTTC. As protein: CASSQILNSEQYF.

The rearrangement links TRBV6-2 or TRBV6-3 to TRBJ1-1, with 10 bases fitting TRBD1. The CDR3 consists of 15 residues. Trimming cost V 2 bases and J 5 bases; bases outside gene matches: 5. CDR1 and CDR2 from the germline V gene are MNHEY and SVGEGT. CDR3 amino acids: CASSYQRDRGTEAFF. In DNA form, the CDR3 reads TGTGCCAGCAGTTACCAACGGGACAGGGGAACTGAAGCTTTCTTT.